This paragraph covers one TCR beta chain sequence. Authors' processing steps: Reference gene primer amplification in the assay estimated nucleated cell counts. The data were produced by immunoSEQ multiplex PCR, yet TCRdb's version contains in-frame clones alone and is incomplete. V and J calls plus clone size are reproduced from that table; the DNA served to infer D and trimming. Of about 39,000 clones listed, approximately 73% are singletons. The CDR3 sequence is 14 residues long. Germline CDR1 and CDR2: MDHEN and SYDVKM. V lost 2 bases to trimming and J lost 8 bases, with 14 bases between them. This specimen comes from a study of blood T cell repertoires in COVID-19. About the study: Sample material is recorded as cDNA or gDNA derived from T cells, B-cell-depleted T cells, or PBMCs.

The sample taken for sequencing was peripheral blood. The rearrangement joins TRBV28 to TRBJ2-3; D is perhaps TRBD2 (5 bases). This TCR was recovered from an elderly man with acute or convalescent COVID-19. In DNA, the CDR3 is TGTGCCAGCAGTTTAAGTAGCGCAGCTCTTACGCAGTATTTT. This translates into CASSLSSAALTQYF.